Listed here are 5 T cell receptor beta chains from one sample, sequenced in a study of T cell responses to AZD1222 COVID-19 vaccine. TCRdb's table, derived via immunoSEQ multiplex PCR, lists solely in-frame clones and lacks some. Of about 130,000 clones listed, roughly 86% are singletons. The sequenced sample was peripheral blood, obtained 28 days after the second AZD1222 dose. The receptors shown here come from an adult who received the AZD1222 COVID-19 vaccine.

The chain recombines TRBV9 with TRBJ1-5; the D is unclear. CDR3 length: 14 amino acids. The V gene's germline CDR1 is SGDLS and CDR2 YYNGEE. Trimming removed 0 bases at V and 5 bases at J, with 9 bases between. The CDR3 nucleotides are TGTGCCAGCAGCGTAGGCTCCAGTTATCAGCCCCAGCATTTT. Protein sequence: CASSVGSSYQPQHF.

V usage is TRBV11-2 and J usage is TRBJ2-1; 7 bases are a match to TRBD2. The CDR3 runs to 16 residues. Germline CDR1 SGHAT, CDR2 FQNNGV. V lost 5 bases and J lost 3; bases outside the gene matches: 10. The CDR3 DNA reads as TGTGCCAGCAGCCCGACTAGCAGGAAATTCTACAATGAGCAGTTCTTC. This encodes CASSPTSRKFYNEQFF. The full variable domain, rest sourced from reference TRBV11-2 and TRBJ2-1, is EAGVAQSPRYKIIEKRQSVAFWCNPISGHATLYWYQQILGQGPKLLIQFQNNGVVDDSQLPKDRFSAERLKGVDSTLKIQPAKLEDSAVYLCASSPTSRKFYNEQFFGPGTRLTVL.

The V and J genes are TRBV7-3 and TRBJ2-3; D might be TRBD1 or TRBD2, each matching 6 bases. This CDR3 region has 15 residues. Germline values: CDR1 SGHTA, CDR2 FQGTGA. V was cut by 4 bases and J by 6 bases, with 17 bases left in between. CDR3 coding DNA: TGTGCCAGCAGCTCCTTTTCGGGGGCGGGGGATACGCAGTATTTT. This translates into CASSSFSGAGDTQYF.

The chain has TRBV30 and TRBJ2-7; weak D call: TRBD1 (6 bases). The V and J ends lost 0 bases and 3 bases respectively, with 12 bases between them. Germline CDR1 GTSNPN, CDR2 SVGIG (reference sequence). This CDR3 is built from 14 residues. CDR3 in amino acids: CAWSVPGGSYEQYF. CDR3 bases: TGTGCCTGGAGTGTACCTGGGGGCAGCTACGAGCAGTACTTC. The entire variable domain, with the rest obtained from reference TRBV30 and TRBJ2-7, is as follows: SQTIHQWPATLVQPVGSPLSLECTVEGTSNPNLYWYRQAAGRGLQLLFYSVGIGQISSEVPQNLSASRPQDRQFILSSKKLLLSDSGFYLCAWSVPGGSYEQYFGPGTRLTVT.

This clone was seen only once. The chain joins TRBV10-1 to TRBJ2-3; 13 nucleotides align to TRBD2. CDR1 and CDR2 (germline): WNHNN, SYGVQD (reference sequence). The J segment lost 6 bases and the V segment lost 4 bases, leaving 10 bases of the junction unmatched. The CDR3 is made up of 17 amino acids. The CDR3 is CASSVTGLAGDPDTQYF. The CDR3 nucleotides read TGCGCCAGCAGTGTGACCGGACTAGCGGGAGACCCTGATACGCAGTATTTT.